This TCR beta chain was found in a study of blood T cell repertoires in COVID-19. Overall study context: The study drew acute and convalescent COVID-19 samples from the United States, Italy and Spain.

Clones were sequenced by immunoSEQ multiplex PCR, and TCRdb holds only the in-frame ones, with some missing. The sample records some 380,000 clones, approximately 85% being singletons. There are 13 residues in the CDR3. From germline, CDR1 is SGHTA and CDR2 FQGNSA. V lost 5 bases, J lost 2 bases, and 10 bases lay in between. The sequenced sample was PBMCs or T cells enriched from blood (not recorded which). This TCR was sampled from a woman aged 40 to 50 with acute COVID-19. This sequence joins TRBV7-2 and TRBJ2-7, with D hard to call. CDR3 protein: CASSRSRAYEQYF. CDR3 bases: TGTGCCAGCAGCCGTAGCCGCGCCTACGAGCAGTACTTC.